The rows below give T cell receptor beta chains drawn from one sample of a study of cytomegalovirus exposure and HLA in healthy donors. Profiling relied on immunoSEQ multiplex PCR, and the TCRdb table lists in-frame clones only, not all of them. The data contain around 170,000 clones, around 72% of them singletons. Sample: PBMCs. Receptor source: a woman in her 40s in good health and CMV-seropositive. CDR3s include the opening cysteine and the closing phenylalanine or tryptophan. D genes are given only for firm matches. A clone size is listed for some rows: how often the clone was seen (once, few, many), or a class if it is expanded.

TRBJ2-7 - - TRBV27 TGTGCCAGCAGCTGGGGGGTGGGGTACGAGCAGTACTTC CASSWGVGYEQYF
TRBJ1-2 - - TRBV11-2 TGTGCCAGCAGCTTGGAGGCGACCGTAAGCTATGGCTACACCTTC CASSLEATVSYGYTF
TRBJ2-7 - - TRBV6-5 TGTGCCAGCAGTACCGACAGCACCTACGAGCAGTACTTC CASSTDSTYEQYF
TRBJ1-5 - - TRBV5-1 TGCGCCAGCAGCTTAGTATCAGGGAGCAATCAGCCCCAGCATTTT CASSLVSGSNQPQHF
TRBJ1-4 - - TRBV28 TGTGCCAGCAGTCCCCCGGAGGAAAAACTGTTTTTT CASSPPEEKLFF
TRBJ1-2 - - TRBV5-4 TGTGCCAGCAGCCCGTCTGGGACACTTAACTATGGCTACACCTTC CASSPSGTLNYGYTF
TRBJ1-5 TRBD1 - TRBV10-3 TGTGCCATCAGCACAGGGGATCAGCCCCAGCATTTT CAISTGDQPQHF
TRBJ2-7 TRBD2 - TRBV5-6 TGTGCCAGCAGCTTAATCACGGCAGGTGTAGCGGGGACCTACGAGCAGTACTTC CASSLITAGVAGTYEQYF
TRBJ2-1 TRBD1 - TRBV10-3 TGTGCCATAGGGGGGGGACAGGGAATTTTGAATGAGCAGTTCTTC CAIGGGQGILNEQFF
TRBJ2-1 TRBD2 - TRBV7-2 TGTGCCAGCAGCTTAACTAGCGGGGGGTCTTACAATGAGCAGTTCTTC CASSLTSGGSYNEQFF
TRBJ2-1 - - TRBV2 TGTGCCAGCAGTGCCGCGGGGGCCGTGAATGAGCAGTTCTTC CASSAAGAVNEQFF
TRBJ2-3 - - TRBV6-6 TGTGCCAGCAGCAGTCCCTTAAGGGGGAAAGATACGCAGTATTTT CASSSPLRGKDTQYF
TRBJ2-3 - few TRBV6-4 TGTGCCAGCAGTGAGAGGGCTTTCACAGATACGCAGTATTTT CASSERAFTDTQYF
TRBJ1-1 TRBD1 - TRBV29-1 TGCAGCGCTCGGACAGGCGGGAACACTGAAGCTTTCTTT CSARTGGNTEAFF
TRBJ1-2 TRBD1 - TRBV2 TGTGCCAGCAGACAGACAGGGGGCGCTTATGGCTACACCTTC CASRQTGGAYGYTF
TRBJ2-5 - - TRBV5-8 TGTGCCAGCAGCTTCCCGACGGGTGACTTC CASSFPTGDF
TRBJ1-1 - - TRBV6-1 TGTGCCAGCAGCCGAGGGAACACTGAAGCTTTCTTT CASSRGNTEAFF
TRBJ2-1 TRBD2 - TRBV6-6 TGTGCCAGCAGTAGTAGACGGGGGGTGGATGAGCAGTTCTTC CASSSRRGVDEQFF
TRBJ2-1 - few TRBV20-1 TGCAGTGCGGATACTAGAGATGAGCAGTTCTTC CSADTRDEQFF
TRBJ1-2 - - TRBV7-3 TGTGCCAGCAGCCGAACTGGGCAGGATCGCGGCTACACCTTC CASSRTGQDRGYTF
TRBJ1-2 - - TRBV28 TGTGCCAGCAGTTTATACGGCGGGAACTCGAACTATGGCTACACCTTC CASSLYGGNSNYGYTF
TRBJ2-6 - - TRBV6-1 TGTGCCAGTTCCCGGGTCTCTGGGGCCAACGGCCTGACTTTC CASSRVSGANGLTF
TRBJ2-1 - medium-sized TRBV7-2 TGTGCCAGCAGCCTATCGACAGGATCCACGGAGGATGAGCAGTTCTTC CASSLSTGSTEDEQFF
TRBJ2-5 TRBD2 - TRBV19 TGTGCCAGTAGTCCCACTCAGCGGGGGGGCATGGAGACCCAGTACTTC CASSPTQRGGMETQYF
TRBJ1-5 - - TRBV28 TGTGCCAGCAGTTTATTTGGGACACTCGACAATCAGCCCCAGCATTTT CASSLFGTLDNQPQHF
TRBJ2-7 - few TRBV30 TGTGCCTGGAGTCAGGGGTTCTCCTACGAGCAGTACTTC CAWSQGFSYEQYF
TRBJ2-3 TRBD2 - TRBV6-4 TGTGCCAGCAGTGAGTTAGCGGGGGGGCAAGATACGCAGTATTTT CASSELAGGQDTQYF
TRBJ1-2 TRBD1 - TRBV9 TGTGCCAGCAGTGGGACAGGGGGGCTGGTAACGAGCTACACCTTC CASSGTGGLVTSYTF
TRBJ1-6 - - TRBV25-1 TGTGCCAGCAGTGAATCTCCTAATTCACCCCTCCACTTT CASSESPNSPLHF
TRBJ2-1 - few TRBV7-8 TGTGCCAGCAGCTTAGTTGGAGTTATCTCTCACGATGAGCAGTTCTTC CASSLVGVISHDEQFF
TRBJ1-3 - - TRBV10-3 TGTGCCACCGTACAGGGCTTAAGGTCTGGAAACACCATATATTTT CATVQGLRSGNTIYF
TRBJ2-2 - - TRBV2 TGTGCCAGCAGTGAAGTCAACAGGTACTCCGGGGAGCTGTTTTTT CASSEVNRYSGELFF
TRBJ1-2 - - TRBV30 TGTGCCTGGAGTTCCGGGAATGACTATGGCTACACCTTC CAWSSGNDYGYTF
TRBJ2-6 - - TRBV9 TGTGCCAGCAGCGTAGAGGGGGGGGCGGCTGGGGCCAACGTCCTGACTTTC CASSVEGGAAGANVLTF
TRBJ2-3 TRBD2 few TRBV6-5 TGTGCCAGCAGTACTAGCGGGGGGATCACAGATACGCAGTATTTT CASSTSGGITDTQYF
TRBJ2-3 TRBD2 - TRBV4-2 TGTGCCAGCAGCCAAGATGAGCACCTAGCGGGGGGAACAGATACGCAGTATTTT CASSQDEHLAGGTDTQYF
TRBJ2-1 TRBD2 - TRBV6-5 TGTGCCAGCAGTCCCAGCGGGGATCCCAATGAGCAGTTCTTC CASSPSGDPNEQFF
TRBJ1-1 TRBD1 - TRBV15 TGTGCCACCAGCAGAGGGACAGGGGGCGGCACTGAAGCTTTCTTT CATSRGTGGGTEAFF
TRBJ1-1 - few TRBV28 TGTGCCAGCAGTCCTTACCTTGGACAGAACACTGAAGCTTTCTTT CASSPYLGQNTEAFF
TRBJ1-2 - - TRBV19 TGTGCCAGTAGTATTCGCGGCCCCTATGGCTACACCTTC CASSIRGPYGYTF
TRBJ1-1 - - TRBV2 TGTGCCAGCAGCCTCGGGGAGCTGAGAGCTTTCTTT CASSLGELRAFF
TRBJ1-4 TRBD1 - TRBV6-5 TGTGCCAGCAGTCCCGGACAGGCTGAAAAACTGTTTTTT CASSPGQAEKLFF